The 15 T cell receptor beta chains listed next were all sequenced from one sample in a study of CD8 T cells in acute hepatitis C reinfection. Libraries were prepared by immunoSEQ multiplex PCR; TCRdb keeps only in-frame clonotypes and omits some of them. The repertoire consists of about 38,000 clones, with roughly 88% occurring once and the leading ten covering approximately 11%. Specified time point: naive CD8 control sorted from an acute-time-point sample. The sample was naive CD8+ T cells from PBMCs. The origin of the receptors is a woman between 18 and 29 years old who spontaneously cleared hepatitis C infection.

Concerning this clone: An end of the junction differs from the germline gene, which may be a read error. V is TRBV18 and J is TRBJ2-3; TRBD2 aligns across 7 bases. The CDR3 has 17 residues. Looked up from germline, CDR1 is KGHSH and CDR2 is LQKENI. CDR3 nucleotides: TGTGCCAGCTCACCACCGTATGGTGGGGCGGAGCGGGATAAGCAGTATTTT. This codes for CASSPPYGGAERDKQYF.

This chain links TRBV7-7 with TRBJ2-2; D unclear. This CDR3 spans 16 amino acids. CDR1 SSHAT and CDR2 FNYEAQ come from the germline V gene (reference sequence). The V gene lost 2 bases and the J gene lost 2 bases, with 12 bases spanning the gap. The CDR3 DNA follows: TGTGCCAGCAGCTTACAAACATGGTCTAACACCGGGGAGCTGTTTTTT. The encoded protein is CASSLQTWSNTGELFF.

This clone was observed a handful of times. V usage is TRBV27 and J usage is TRBJ2-7; the D gene is possibly TRBD2 (6 bases). The CDR3 totals 15 residues. Germline CDR1 is MNHEY and CDR2 is SMNVEV (reference sequence). V shed 5 bases and J shed 0 bases, with 14 bases lying between them. CDR3 nucleotides: TGTGCCAGCAGTGCCCGGGACGGGAGCTCCTACGAGCAGTACTTC. It yields the protein CASSARDGSSYEQYF.

This sequence joins TRBV11-1 and TRBJ2-1; 12 bases map to TRBD2. Germline lookup yields CDR1 SGHAT and CDR2 FQDESV (reference sequence). V trimming: 2 bases; J trimming: 8 bases; junction bases outside the gene matches: 16. This CDR3 comprises 19 residues. The CDR3 nucleotides are TGTGCCAGCAGCTTACCTATACCCCCCGGACTAGCGGGATGGGATGAGCAGTTCTTC. Translated, it gives CASSLPIPPGLAGWDEQFF.

This clone was observed a few times. The rearrangement uses TRBV2 and TRBJ2-7; D is unresolved. V lost 1 base and J lost 3, with 10 bases in between. The length of the CDR3 is 14 residues. Looked up from germline, CDR1 is SNHLY and CDR2 is FYNNEI. CDR3 protein: CASSEVSNGYEQYF. The CDR3 DNA follows: TGTGCCAGCAGTGAAGTGTCGAACGGCTACGAGCAGTACTTC.

This clone is a singleton in its sample. The rearrangement links TRBV10-3 to TRBJ2-7, with D uncertain. CDR1 is ENHRY, CDR2 SYGVKD, per germline. The CDR3 is 13 residues long. With 3 bases removed from V and 5 bases from J, the gap between germline ends came to 11 bases. CDR3 sequence reads: CAISDSSLDEQYF. The CDR3 coding sequence is TGTGCCATCAGTGACTCAAGTCTGGACGAGCAGTACTTC.

This clone was recorded once. The genes are TRBV19 and TRBJ2-1; D unclear. V was trimmed by 4 bases and J by 7 bases, leaving 11 bases between them. Germline V gene sequence: CDR1 LNHDA, CDR2 SQIVND (reference sequence). The CDR3 runs to 13 residues. The CDR3 bases are TGTGCCAGTAGTACGATCGGTGGGAATGAGCAGTTCTTC. Encoded protein: CASSTIGGNEQFF.

This clone was seen only once. Other DNA sequences from this sample encode an identical CDR3 as well. The chain employs TRBV4-1 and TRBJ1-1; D is unclear. The CDR3 spans 13 residues. CDR1 MGHRA and CDR2 YSYEKL come from the germline V gene. V lost 0 bases, J lost 14 bases, and 16 bases lay in between. CDR3 bases: TGCGCCAGCAGCCAAGAGGGGATGGGTGGCGGCTTCTTT. It specifies CASSQEGMGGGFF.

This clone is medium-sized. The genes are TRBV5-4 and TRBJ2-7, with D tentatively TRBD1 (6 bases). In germline, CDR1 is SGHNT, CDR2 YYREEE (reference sequence). V was trimmed by 1 base and J by 3 bases, leaving 11 bases between them. This CDR3 contains 14 residues. CDR3 in amino acids: CASSLQGSDYEQYF. The CDR3 DNA reads as TGTGCCAGCAGCTTGCAGGGGTCCGACTACGAGCAGTACTTC.

The chain uses TRBV9 and TRBJ1-5, with D uncertain. V was pared by 3 bases and J by 2 bases, with 12 bases between. This CDR3 spans 15 amino acids. Germline V gene data show CDR1 as SGDLS and CDR2 as YYNGEE. The CDR3 spells CASSGEGNGNQPQHF. Here the CDR3 DNA reads TGTGCCAGCAGCGGAGAAGGAAACGGCAATCAGCCCCAGCATTTT.

This clone came up once. The chain joins TRBV6-9 to TRBJ2-1; D remains unclear. The V and J ends lost 6 bases and 8 bases respectively, with 17 bases between them. The CDR3 has 14 amino acids. CDR1 is MNHGY, CDR2 SVAAGI, per germline. In DNA form, the CDR3 reads TGTGCCAGCAGGACGAACCTAGTCGCCGATGAGCAGTTCTTC. It yields the protein CASRTNLVADEQFF.

This clone was found a few times. The chain uses TRBV6-1 and TRBJ1-2; no reliable D call. V was cut by 4 bases and J by 5 bases, with 17 bases left in between. Germline V CDR1 and CDR2: MNHNS, SASEGT. This CDR3 spans 15 amino acids. CDR3 nucleotides: TGTGCCAGCAGTGCCCGGGTGTGGACGTTATATGGCTACACCTTC. This translates into CASSARVWTLYGYTF.

This chain connects TRBV13 to TRBJ1-3; a weak D match, TRBD1 (6 bases). The germline gives CDR1 PRHDT, CDR2 FYEKMQ (reference sequence). The CDR3 runs to 15 residues. V shed 0 bases and J shed 3 bases, with 9 bases lying between them. The CDR3 DNA follows: TGTGCCAGCAGCTTAGGTTGGGGGCTTGGAAACACCATATATTTT. Translation gives CASSLGWGLGNTIYF.

This clone was seen a few times. The chain recombines TRBV29-1 with TRBJ1-2, with 10 positions matching TRBD1. Unmatched junction bases numbered 9, after V lost 6 bases and J lost 8 bases. From germline, CDR1 is SQVTM and CDR2 ANQGSEA. This CDR3 contains 13 residues. Here the CDR3 DNA reads TGCAGCGTGTCCGGGACAGGGGCGGACGGCTACACCTTC. This encodes CSVSGTGADGYTF.

This clone came up once. The V call is TRBV19, the J call TRBJ2-1; 10 bases are shared with TRBD2. Germline V gene data show CDR1 as LNHDA and CDR2 as SQIVND (reference sequence). The V gene end was trimmed by 4 bases and the J gene end by 8 bases; junction bases not matched to a gene: 2. The CDR3 covers 13 residues. Written as DNA, the CDR3 is TGTGCCAGTAGTACTAGCGGGAGTGATGAGCAGTTCTTC. Encoded protein: CASSTSGSDEQFF.